The clone carrying this T cell receptor beta chain appeared a few times. What it binds is not known. These data belong to a study of blood T cells in healthy people across ages. Every donor gave roughly 9.6 milliliters of peripheral blood. Total RNA amounts of at least 6 micrograms were extracted per sample. This CDR3 has 12 residues. Deletions cut 5 bases from V and 7 bases from J, with 10 bases between. Looked up from germline, CDR1 is SGHTA and CDR2 is FQGNSA. For the second PCR, which ran for roughly 7 to 11 cycles, a sample-barcoded 5' primer and a J-beta primer mix were used. Researchers report that each sample yielded at least 3 million CDR3-containing paired-end reads. TCRdb used MiXCR to reprocess the 5' RACE reads, holding one entry per CDR3 protein. The table has 1.5 million to 2 million distinct CDR3 sequences, about 50% seen once. Whole-study findings and limits: TCR beta diversity, measured per million T cells, fell in a roughly linear way with age.

This TCR derives from a woman in her forties in good health. Sequencing input: blood. This chain joins TRBV7-2 and TRBJ2-3; the D gene could be TRBD1 or TRBD2 (5 bases each). CDR3 in DNA: TGTGCCAGCAGCCCTGGGACCTATACGCAGTATTTT. The encoded protein is CASSPGTYTQYF.